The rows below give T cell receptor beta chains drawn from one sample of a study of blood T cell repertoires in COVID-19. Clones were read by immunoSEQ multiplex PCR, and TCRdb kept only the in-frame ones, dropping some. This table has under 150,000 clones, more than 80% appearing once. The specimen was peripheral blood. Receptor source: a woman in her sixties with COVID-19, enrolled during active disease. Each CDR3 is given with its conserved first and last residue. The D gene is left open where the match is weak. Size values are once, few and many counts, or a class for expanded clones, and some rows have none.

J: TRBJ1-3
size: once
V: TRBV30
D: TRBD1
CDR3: CAGDPGQRGNTIYF
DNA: TGTGCCGGGGATCCGGGACAGAGAGGAAACACCATATATTTT

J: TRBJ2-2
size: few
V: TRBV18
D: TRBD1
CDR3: CASSTGQVKNTGELFF
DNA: TGTGCCAGCTCAACGGGACAGGTGAAAAACACCGGGGAGCTGTTTTTT

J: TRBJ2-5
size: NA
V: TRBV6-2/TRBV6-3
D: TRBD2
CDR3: CASSLLAGARETQYF
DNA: TGTGCCAGCAGTTTACTAGCGGGGGCCCGGGAGACCCAGTACTTC

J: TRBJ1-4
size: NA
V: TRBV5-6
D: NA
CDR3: CASSWGLAGTNEKLFF
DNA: TGTGCCAGCAGCTGGGGGCTGGCGGGAACTAATGAAAAACTGTTTTTT

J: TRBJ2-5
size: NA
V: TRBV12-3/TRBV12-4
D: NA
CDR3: CASSDRIKETQYF
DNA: TGTGCCAGCAGTGACAGAATAAAGGAGACCCAGTACTTC

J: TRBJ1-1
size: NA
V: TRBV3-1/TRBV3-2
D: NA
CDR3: CASSQDGGFTEAFF
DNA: TGTGCCAGCAGCCAAGACGGAGGGTTCACTGAAGCTTTCTTT

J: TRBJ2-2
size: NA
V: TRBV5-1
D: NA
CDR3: CASSYQGTGELFF
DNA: TGCGCCAGCAGCTACCAGGGAACCGGGGAGCTGTTTTTT

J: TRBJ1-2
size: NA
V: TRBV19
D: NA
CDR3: CASTIVPGSPYGYTF
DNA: TGTGCCAGTACTATCGTCCCCGGGTCCCCCTATGGCTACACCTTC

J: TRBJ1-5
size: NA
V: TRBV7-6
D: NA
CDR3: CASSSTQVRGQPQHF
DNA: TGTGCCAGCAGCTCGACCCAGGTTCGGGGTCAGCCCCAGCATTTT

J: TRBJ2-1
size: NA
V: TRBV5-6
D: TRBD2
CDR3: CASSPGVAGATRGEQFF
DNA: TGTGCCAGCAGCCCGGGGGTAGCGGGGGCCACTCGGGGTGAGCAGTTCTTC

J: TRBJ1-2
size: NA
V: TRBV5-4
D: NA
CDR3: CASSLATQGHEYGYTF
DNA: TGTGCCAGCAGCTTGGCTACGCAGGGACATGAGTATGGCTACACCTTC

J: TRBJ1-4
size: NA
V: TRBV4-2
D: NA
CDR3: CASSQEGTGTTNEKLFF
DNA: TGTGCCAGCAGCCAAGAGGGTACGGGTACGACTAATGAAAAACTGTTTTTT

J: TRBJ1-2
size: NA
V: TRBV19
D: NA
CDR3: CASSIGPVLPSPKLSGYTF
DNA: TGTGCCAGTAGTATTGGGCCGGTTTTGCCCTCCCCAAAACTTAGTGGCTACACCTTC

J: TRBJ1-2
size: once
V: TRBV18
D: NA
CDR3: CASSPGIGSHGYTF
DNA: TGTGCCAGCTCACCAGGAATCGGGTCCCATGGCTACACCTTC

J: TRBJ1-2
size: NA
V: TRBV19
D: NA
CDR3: CASSVTEFYGYTF
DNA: TGTGCCAGTAGCGTGACAGAGTTCTATGGCTACACCTTC

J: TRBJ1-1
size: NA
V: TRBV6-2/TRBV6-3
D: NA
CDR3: CASSYSSPYEAFF
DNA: TGTGCCAGCAGTTACTCTAGCCCCTATGAAGCTTTCTTT

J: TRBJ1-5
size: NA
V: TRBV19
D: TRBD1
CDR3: CACRDSNQPQHF
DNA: TGTGCCTGCCGGGACAGTAATCAGCCCCAGCATTTT

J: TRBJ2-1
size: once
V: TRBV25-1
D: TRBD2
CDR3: CASRSGGANEQFF
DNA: TGTGCCAGCAGGAGCGGGGGGGCCAATGAGCAGTTCTTC

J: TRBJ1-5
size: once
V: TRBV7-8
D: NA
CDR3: CASSLDTRNQPQHF
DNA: TGTGCCAGCAGCTTAGATACTCGCAATCAGCCCCAGCATTTT

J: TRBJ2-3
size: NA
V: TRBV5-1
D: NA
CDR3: CASTDTADTQYF
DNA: TGCGCCAGCACCGACACAGCAGATACGCAGTATTTT

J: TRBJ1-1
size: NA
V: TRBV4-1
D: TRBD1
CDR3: CASSQEGTGAAFF
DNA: TGCGCCAGCAGCCAAGAAGGGACAGGGGCCGCTTTCTTT

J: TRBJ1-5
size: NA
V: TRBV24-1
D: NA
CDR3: CATSDRYQPQHF
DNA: TGTGCCACCAGTGACAGATATCAGCCCCAGCATTTT

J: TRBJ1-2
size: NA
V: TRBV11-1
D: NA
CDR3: CASSSRSGGFGYTF
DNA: TGTGCCAGCAGCTCAAGGTCGGGAGGATTTGGCTACACCTTC

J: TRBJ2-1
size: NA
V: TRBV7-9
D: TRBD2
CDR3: CASRSAGGPLYNEQFF
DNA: TGTGCCAGCAGGAGCGCGGGGGGGCCCTTGTACAATGAGCAGTTCTTC

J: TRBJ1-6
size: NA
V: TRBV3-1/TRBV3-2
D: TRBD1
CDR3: CASSRKPQGGSSPLHF
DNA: TGTGCCAGCAGCAGAAAACCACAGGGGGGCTCTTCACCCCTCCACTTT

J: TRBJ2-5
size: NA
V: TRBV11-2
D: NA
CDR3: CASSLNRLQETQYF
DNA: TGTGCCAGCAGCTTAAACAGATTACAAGAGACCCAGTACTTC

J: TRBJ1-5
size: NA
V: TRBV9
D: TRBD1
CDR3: CASSDRVDQPQHF
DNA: TGTGCCAGCTCCGACAGGGTCGATCAGCCCCAGCATTTT

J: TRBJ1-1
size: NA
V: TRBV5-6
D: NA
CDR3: CASRTGLLNTEAFF
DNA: TGTGCCAGCAGGACGGGACTCCTGAACACTGAAGCTTTCTTT

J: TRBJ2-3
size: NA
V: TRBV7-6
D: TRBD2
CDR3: CASSLSSGGASSDTQYF
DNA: TGTGCCAGCAGCCTCTCGAGCGGGGGGGCCTCTTCAGATACGCAGTATTTT

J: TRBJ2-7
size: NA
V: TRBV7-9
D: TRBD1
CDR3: CASSSSPGTGRVEQYF
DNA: TGTGCCAGCAGCTCCTCCCCGGGGACAGGCCGGGTCGAGCAGTACTTC

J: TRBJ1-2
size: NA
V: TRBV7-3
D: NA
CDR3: CASSLTRVRGKNGYTF
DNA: TGTGCCAGCAGCTTAACGAGGGTTAGGGGGAAGAATGGCTACACCTTC

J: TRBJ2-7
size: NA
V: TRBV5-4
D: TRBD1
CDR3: CASRPPPGTGQDEQYF
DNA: TGTGCCAGCAGACCTCCACCCGGGACAGGGCAAGACGAGCAGTACTTC

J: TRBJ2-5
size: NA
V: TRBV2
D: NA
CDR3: CASTVQETQYF
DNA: TGTGCCAGCACCGTTCAAGAGACCCAGTACTTC

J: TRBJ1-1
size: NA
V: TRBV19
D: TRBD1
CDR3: CASSPGTVEAFF
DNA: TGTGCCAGTAGTCCGGGGACAGTTGAAGCTTTCTTT

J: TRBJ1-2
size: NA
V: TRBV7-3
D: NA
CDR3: CASSLTAGNYGYTF
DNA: TGTGCCAGCAGCTTAACGGCAGGGAATTATGGCTACACCTTC

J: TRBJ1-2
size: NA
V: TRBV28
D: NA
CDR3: CAVARAGGDGYTF
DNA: TGTGCCGTTGCGCGGGCGGGGGGCGATGGCTACACCTTC

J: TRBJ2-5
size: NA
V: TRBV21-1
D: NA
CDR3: CASYNRDQGTTGQETQYF
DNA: TGTGCCAGCTACAACCGAGATCAGGGGACCACCGGACAAGAGACCCAGTACTTC

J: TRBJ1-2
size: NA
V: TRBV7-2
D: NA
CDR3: CASSRNRENYGYTF
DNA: TGTGCCAGCAGCCGCAACAGGGAAAACTATGGCTACACCTTC

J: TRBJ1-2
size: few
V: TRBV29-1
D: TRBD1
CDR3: CSVGQGNYGYTF
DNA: TGCAGCGTTGGACAGGGGAACTATGGCTACACCTTC

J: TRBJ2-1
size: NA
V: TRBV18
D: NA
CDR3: CASSETSDSNEQFF
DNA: TGTGCCAGCTCAGAGACCTCCGACAGCAATGAGCAGTTCTTC

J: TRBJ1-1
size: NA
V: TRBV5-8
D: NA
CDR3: CASSPFDSEAFF
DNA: TGTGCCAGCAGCCCCTTCGACAGTGAAGCTTTCTTT

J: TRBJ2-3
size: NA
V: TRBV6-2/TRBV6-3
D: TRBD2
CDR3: CASSPPAGGTDTQYF
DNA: TGTGCCAGCAGCCCCCCAGCGGGGGGCACAGATACGCAGTATTTT

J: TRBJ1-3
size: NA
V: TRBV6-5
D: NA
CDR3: CASSNGREGNTIYF
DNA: TGTGCCAGCAGTAACGGTCGGGAAGGAAACACCATATATTTT

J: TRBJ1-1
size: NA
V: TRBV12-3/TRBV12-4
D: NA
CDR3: CASSRRTPGEAFF
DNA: TGTGCCAGCAGTCGCCGGACACCTGGTGAAGCTTTCTTT

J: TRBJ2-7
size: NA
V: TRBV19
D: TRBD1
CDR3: CASSMGQGNQQYF
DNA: TGTGCCAGTAGTATGGGACAGGGGAATCAGCAGTACTTC

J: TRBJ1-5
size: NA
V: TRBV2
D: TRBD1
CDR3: CASSWETGENQPQHF
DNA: TGTGCCAGCAGTTGGGAGACAGGGGAGAATCAGCCCCAGCATTTT

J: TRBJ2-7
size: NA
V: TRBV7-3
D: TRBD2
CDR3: CASSISGAGYEQYF
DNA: TGTGCCAGCAGCATTAGCGGGGCGGGGTACGAGCAGTACTTC

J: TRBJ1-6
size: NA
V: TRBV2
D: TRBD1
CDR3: CASSVLDRDNSPLHF
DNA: TGTGCCAGCAGTGTCCTGGACAGGGATAATTCACCCCTCCACTTT

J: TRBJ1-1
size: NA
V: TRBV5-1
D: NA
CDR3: CASSDQGRTEAFF
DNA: TGCGCCAGTTCGGATCAGGGTCGGACTGAAGCTTTCTTT

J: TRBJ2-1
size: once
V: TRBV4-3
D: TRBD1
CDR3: CASSLLGTGSKDEQFF
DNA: TGCGCCAGCAGCCTCCTGGGGACAGGGTCTAAGGATGAGCAGTTCTTC